This T cell receptor beta chain was retrieved from a study of monozygotic twins with inflammatory bowel disease. CDR3 length: 14 residues. Germline V gene data show CDR1 as SGHAT and CDR2 as FQNNGV. TCRdb reprocessed the 5' RACE reads, with one entry per CDR3 protein and no DNA. The sample totals approximately 400,000 distinct CDR3 sequences. The chain joins TRBV11-2 to TRBJ1-4; without DNA, the TCRdb call of TRBD1 cannot be checked. This TCR derives from a human donor with ulcerative colitis or Crohn's disease, or a healthy co-twin of an affected twin (not recorded which). Sequenced material: blood. CDR3 amino acids: CASSWDRAEGGLFF.